These 20 T cell receptor beta chains originate from one sample sequenced in a study of T cell responses to AZD1222 COVID-19 vaccine. Data came from immunoSEQ multiplex PCR; TCRdb stores just in-frame clones and leaves some out. The data contain roughly 150,000 clones, roughly 93% of them singletons. The sample consisted of peripheral blood, taken 28 days after the second AZD1222 dose. The source of these receptors is an adult who received the AZD1222 COVID-19 vaccine.

This clone has just one count. The CDR3 loop reads CASSMRLSGGEYF. In DNA form, the CDR3 reads TGTGCCAGTAGTATGAGGCTTTCAGGGGGAGAGTATTTT. The rearrangement joins TRBV19 to TRBJ2-3; TRBD1 aligns across 7 bases. V lost 3 bases, J lost 13 bases, and 10 bases stayed unmatched. The CDR3 sequence is 13 residues long. CDR1 is LNHDA and CDR2 is SQIVND in the germline V gene (reference sequence). Using reference TRBV19 and TRBJ2-3 for the parts outside the CDR3, the full variable domain is DGGITQSPKYLFRKEGQNVTLSCEQNLNHDAMYWYRQDPGQGLRLIYYSQIVNDFQKGDIAEGYSVSREKKESFPLTVTSAQKNPTAFYLCASSMRLSGGEYFGPGTRLTVL.

In this sample, this clone turned up once. The J gene is TRBJ2-2, the V gene TRBV5-5, with a weak D call TRBD2 (6 bases). V gave up 5 bases and J gave up 4 bases, with 12 bases separating them. This CDR3 has 14 residues. Germline V gene lookup returns CDR1 SGHKS and CDR2 YYEKEE (reference sequence). The CDR3 spells CASSGLGGTGELFF. The CDR3 bases are TGTGCCAGCAGTGGATTGGGGGGCACCGGGGAGCTGTTTTTT.

Only a few counts were recorded for this clone. The rearrangement joins TRBV5-6 to TRBJ1-1; possible D gene TRBD1, 5 bases. The CDR3 loop spans 14 amino acids. V shed 0 bases and J shed 1 base, with 7 bases lying between them. Germline V gene sequence: CDR1 SGHDT, CDR2 YYEEEE. CDR3 sequence: CASSLGRANTEAFF. The CDR3 region has the DNA TGTGCCAGCAGCTTGGGCAGGGCGAACACTGAAGCTTTCTTT.

The rearrangement links TRBV10-1 to TRBJ1-1, with 9 bases identical to TRBD1. V gave up 3 bases and J gave up 1 base; unmatched junction bases: 6. CDR1 and CDR2 (germline): WNHNN, SYGVQD (reference sequence). CDR3 length equals 16 residues. CDR3 amino acids: CASSDFRTGANTEAFF. Written as DNA, the CDR3 is TGCGCCAGCAGTGACTTCAGGACAGGGGCGAACACTGAAGCTTTCTTT.

The J gene is TRBJ1-5, the V gene TRBV4-1; D call uncertain. The V end lost 1 base, the J end lost 5 bases, and 15 bases lay between the germline ends. This CDR3 has 16 amino acids. Germline V CDR1 and CDR2: MGHRA, YSYEKL. Written as DNA, the CDR3 is TGCGCCAGCAGCCAAGCCCCCGGAGGCGGAGATCAGCCCCAGCATTTT. Translation: CASSQAPGGGDQPQHF.

The chain joins TRBV19 to TRBJ1-5; D may be TRBD1 (5 bases). The V and J ends lost 1 base and 7 bases respectively, with 14 bases between them. The CDR3 is made up of 15 amino acids. The germline V gene has CDR1 LNHDA and CDR2 SQIVND (reference sequence). The DNA for the CDR3 is TGTGCCAGTAGTATAGTAGCGGGGCCGAGGCAGCCCCAGCATTTT. Translation gives CASSIVAGPRQPQHF.

The chain uses TRBV7-9 and TRBJ2-3; 10 bases line up with TRBD2. The CDR3 sequence is 19 residues long. The ends lost 4 bases at V and 5 bases at J; junction bases unmatched: 18. From germline, CDR1 is SEHNR and CDR2 FQNEAQ (reference sequence). The CDR3 region is CASSSETSGHPGTRDTQYF. DNA for the CDR3: TGTGCCAGCAGCTCGGAGACTAGCGGGCACCCAGGAACGAGAGATACGCAGTATTTT.

The V gene is TRBV2, the J gene TRBJ1-2, with D possibly TRBD1 on 5 matching bases. Germline CDR1 reads SNHLY; CDR2 reads FYNNEI. V lost 6 bases and J 4 bases, leaving 12 bases between the germline ends. This CDR3 spans 13 amino acids. The CDR3 protein is CASSWDVGYGYTF. The DNA for the CDR3 is TGTGCCAGCAGCTGGGACGTAGGCTATGGCTACACCTTC.

This clone showed up just once. This chain connects TRBV5-1 to TRBJ1-6; no clear D gene. The germline gives CDR1 SGHRS, CDR2 YFSETQ. CDR3 length: 14 residues. V lost 3 bases to trimming and J lost 7 bases, with 11 bases between them. The CDR3 DNA follows: TGCGCCAGCAGCTACGCCCGGGGAAATTCACCCCTCCACTTT. It is translated as CASSYARGNSPLHF.

The rearrangement uses TRBV9 and TRBJ2-1; TRBD2 might be the D (6 bases). The V and J ends lost 2 bases and 4 bases respectively, with 13 bases between them. Germline V lookup: CDR1 SGDLS, CDR2 YYNGEE. The CDR3 is made up of 15 amino acids. Written as DNA, the CDR3 is TGTGCCAGCAGCGTGTCGGGACTTAAGTACAATGAGCAGTTCTTC. It is translated as CASSVSGLKYNEQFF.

Written as DNA, the CDR3 is TGTGCCAGCAGCCTCCATTCTTTACAGCACTACTATGGCTACACCTTC. Its translation is CASSLHSLQHYYGYTF. J is TRBJ1-2 and V is TRBV7-9, with unresolved D. V was pared by 5 bases and J by 3 bases, with 19 bases between. Germline lookup yields CDR1 SEHNR and CDR2 FQNEAQ (reference sequence). The CDR3 length is 16 residues.

This clone has just one count. V and J are TRBV6-4 and TRBJ2-5; the D is unclear. Germline CDR1 is MRHNA and CDR2 is SNTAGT. CDR3 size: 13 residues. Trimming stripped 4 bases from V and 6 bases from J, with 12 bases between. DNA for the CDR3: TGTGCCAGCAGTGTCTCGATGTCTAAGACCCAGTACTTC. It specifies CASSVSMSKTQYF.

This chain connects TRBV29-1 to TRBJ2-7; maybe TRBD2 (6 bases). Germline V gene data show CDR1 as SQVTM and CDR2 as ANQGSEA. The CDR3 has 11 amino acids. With 8 bases removed from V and 5 bases from J, the gap between germline ends came to 13 bases. For the CDR3, the DNA is TGCAGCCCCGGGGGTAGCCACGAGCAGTACTTC. This gives the protein CSPGGSHEQYF.

This clone was recorded once. J is TRBJ2-1 and V is TRBV27; TRBD2 agrees at 13 bases. There are 20 residues in the CDR3. Germline CDR1 MNHEY, CDR2 SMNVEV (reference sequence). V gave up 4 bases and J gave up 3 bases; unmatched junction bases: 15. CDR3 in DNA: TGTGCCAGCAGTTCGAAGTACCACCCGGGACTAGCGGGATTCTACAATGAGCAGTTCTTC. This sequence encodes CASSSKYHPGLAGFYNEQFF.

The V call is TRBV23-1, the J call TRBJ1-2, with D possibly TRBD1 on 5 matching bases. TRBV23-1 is given ORF status, its function remaining uncertain. The CDR3 has 17 amino acids. Trimming removed 0 bases from V and 8 bases from J, with 22 bases in between. The CDR3 is CASSQSWSSRYYRGYTF. As DNA, the CDR3 is TGCGCCAGCAGTCAATCTTGGAGCTCAAGGTACTACAGGGGCTACACCTTC.

V gene TRBV11-2 combines with J gene TRBJ1-4; D gene unclear. With 1 base removed from V and 11 bases from J, the gap between germline ends came to 8 bases. The CDR3 has 12 residues. Germline-derived CDR1 and CDR2 are SGHAT and FQNNGV. The CDR3 spells CASSLGLGKLFF. The CDR3 region has the DNA TGTGCCAGCAGCTTAGGATTGGGGAAACTGTTTTTT.

The chain carries TRBV10-2 and TRBJ1-2; D is unresolved. CDR3 length: 13 residues. Germline-derived CDR1 and CDR2 are WSHSY and SAAADI. Between the trimmed V and J ends, which lost 2 bases and 5 bases, there was a span of 9 bases. CDR3 sequence reads: CASSETSGYGYTF. The CDR3 DNA reads TGCGCCAGCAGTGAGACGAGCGGGTATGGCTACACCTTC.

Only a few counts were recorded for this clone. As DNA, the CDR3 is TGCGCCAGCAGCTTGAGTCCGCCACCGGATACGCAGTATTTT. Translation: CASSLSPPPDTQYF. The V and J genes are TRBV5-1 and TRBJ2-3; D uncertain. CDR3 length: 14 amino acids. The V gene's germline CDR1 is SGHRS and CDR2 YFSETQ. V was trimmed by 1 base and J by 6 bases, leaving 12 bases between them.

CDR3 amino acids: CASSQAVYNSPLHF. Written as DNA, the CDR3 is TGTGCCAGCAGCCAAGCTGTCTATAATTCACCCCTCCACTTT. V and J are TRBV4-2 and TRBJ1-6; D is ambiguous. Germline CDR1 and CDR2: LGHNA and YNFKEQ. CDR3 length: 14 amino acids. The ends were cut back, 1 base at V and 3 bases at J, with 4 bases in the middle.

The gene calls are TRBV3-1 (or the pseudogene TRBV3-2) and TRBJ2-5; 9 bases align to TRBD1. The length of the CDR3 is 16 residues. The germline CDR1 and CDR2 sequences are LGHDT and YNNKEL (reference sequence). The ends lost 4 bases at V and 4 bases at J; junction bases unmatched: 10. The CDR3 is CASSPNRDRELETQYF. In DNA, the CDR3 is TGTGCCAGCAGCCCTAACCGGGACAGGGAGTTAGAGACCCAGTACTTC.